This T cell receptor beta chain was sequenced in a study of post-analysis software for immune sequencing data (dated by TCRdb to the mid-2010s). Regarding the research as a whole: The recorded disease courses included relapsing-remitting, secondary progressive and progressive-relapsing multiple sclerosis, and some patients had no subtype annotation. A subset of samples was prepared in parallel using single-end sample barcoding, then pooled and co-amplified after Illumina adapter ligation. The patient repertoires were compared against approximately twelve previously published healthy control repertoires obtained from donors aged 6 to 25 years. Points the paper makes about the study in general: When samples were clustered directly using the F measure, samples prepared in the same batch co-clustered strongly, which prompted a batch-effect correction. Four or five TRBV segments, including TRBV5-6, TRBV5-1 and TRBV20-1, were significantly more frequent in patients than controls. Multiple sclerosis patients had significantly lower normalized Chao1 diversity than controls, a result that suggests substantial peripheral T-cell clonal expansion. The control group was slightly older than the multiple sclerosis patient group.

To demonstrate the VDJtools post-analysis software, TCR beta repertoires were profiled from the peripheral blood of 13 young patients with multiple sclerosis. The multiple sclerosis patients were children and adolescents between roughly 6 and 17 years of age. The method behind the library was PCR. Sequenced using an Illumina HiSeq 2500. Unique molecular identifiers were incorporated into TCR beta cDNA libraries to reduce PCR and sequencing biases. About 500,000 cDNA molecules were obtained for every 1 to 10 million input T cells, so each molecule roughly corresponded to one T cell. The patient libraries were prepared and sequenced with the same protocol used for the earlier healthy control dataset. Within a given batch, samples were prepared together, multiplexed and sequenced on the same HiSeq lane. Concerning the study's data processing: MIGEC was used to process the raw barcoded reads, and molecular identifier groups with only a single read were discarded before consensus assembly and CDR3 extraction. Clonotype tables were post-analysed with VDJtools, and diversity was normalized by down-sampling all datasets to the smallest sample size. Repertoire overlap clustering matched CDR3 amino acid but not nucleotide sequences to correct batch-related cross-sample contamination. TCRdb ran its own pipeline on the public reads, namely fastp trimming at Q25 and MiXCR clone calling, and kept in-frame beta chains. All rows with the same CDR3 protein become a single entry with the most common DNA and genes. These V and J calls rely on TCRdb rather than the paper's analysis. The sample table shows about 810,000 distinct CDR3 sequences, and roughly half are seen once. 4% to 5.5% of the sample rests with the top ten.

Of note for this clonotype: Its antigen is currently not known. No base-level quality is on record; no much larger clone is a single base apart.

Germline trimming amounts to 4 bases on V and 3 bases on J, with 5 as the count of junction bases outside the gene matches. The CDR3, from cysteine to phenylalanine, totals 15 residues. Of all the DNA, just the CDR3 is kept, 45 bases in frame from base 1. The germline V gene provides CDR1 MGHDK and CDR2 SYGVNS. The TCR sequence derives from a girl aged 10-17 years with multiple sclerosis. Sequencing input: blood. The chain is made from TRBV25-1 and TRBJ2-1; 8 central bases correspond to TRBD1. The DNA is as follows: TGTGCCAGCAGTGTCCCGGGACAGGACTACAATGAGCAGTTCTTC. This codes for CASSVPGQDYNEQFF.